The rows below give T cell receptor beta chains drawn from one sample of a study of metastatic and nonmetastatic thyroid tumors. MiXCR was used by TCRdb to re-call the PCR reads. This table has tens of thousands of clones, about 13% appearing once. The specimen sequenced was blood. The receptors originated from a female donor with papillary thyroid cancer or a benign thyroid nodule (not recorded which). Some clones in this sample may be carry-over from other donors' samples. CDR3s include the opening cysteine and the closing phenylalanine or tryptophan. The D gene is left open where the match is weak. Size is stated for part of the rows, as once, few or many counts, or as a class when the clone is expanded.

d_call | j_call | v_call | clone_size | cdr3_nt | cdr3_aa
TRBD2 | TRBJ2-1 | TRBV10-3 | many | TGTGCCATCAGTGACGGCGGGAGAAAATACAATGAGCAGTTCTTC | CAISDGGRKYNEQFF
- | TRBJ1-1 | TRBV11-3 | many | TGTGCCAGCAGCTTCCGACAGGTGAGTCCTGAAGCTTTCTTT | CASSFRQVSPEAFF
TRBD2 | TRBJ2-7 | TRBV20-1 | many | TGCAGTGCCAGACCTCCGGGACTAGCGGGTTACGAGCAGTACTTC | CSARPPGLAGYEQYF
- | TRBJ2-1 | TRBV5-6 | many | TGTGCCAGCAGCTTGCGGGCCGGCGGCAATGAGCAGTTCTTC | CASSLRAGGNEQFF
- | TRBJ1-5 | TRBV10-3 | many | TGTGCCATCAGTGAAAAGGTAGGGCAGCCCCAGCATTTT | CAISEKVGQPQHF
- | TRBJ2-7 | TRBV4-1 | many | TGCGCCAGCAGCCCTGCGCGGTGGTACGAGCAGTACTTC | CASSPARWYEQYF
- | TRBJ2-1 | TRBV20-1 | many | TGCAGTGGGAGAGGCCAGTTGTATGAGCAGTTCTTC | CSGRGQLYEQFF
TRBD1 | TRBJ2-7 | TRBV5-8 | - | TGTGCCAGCAGGGCTTTCGGGACAGGGGTCTACGAGCAGTACTTC | CASRAFGTGVYEQYF
- | TRBJ2-6 | TRBV6-6 | many | TGTGCCAGCAGTTACTCCCGGACCTCTGGGGCCAACGTCCTGACTTTC | CASSYSRTSGANVLTF
TRBD1 | TRBJ1-3 | TRBV6-1 | - | TGTGCCAGCAGAACCCAGGGGGTGCACTCTGGAAACACCATATATTTT | CASRTQGVHSGNTIYF
TRBD2 | TRBJ2-1 | TRBV27 | many | TGTGCCAGCAGTTTACCGGGACTAGACTACAATGAGCAGTTCTTC | CASSLPGLDYNEQFF
- | TRBJ1-1 | TRBV12-5 | many | TGTGCTAGTGCCCAGACAGTGAACACTGAAGCTTTCTTT | CASAQTVNTEAFF
TRBD1 | TRBJ2-1 | TRBV11-3 | many | TGTGCCAGCAGCTTAGACTTTACAGGGGCCGGGCAGTTCTTC | CASSLDFTGAGQFF
- | TRBJ1-2 | TRBV5-5 | many | TGTGCCAGCAGCTTGGAGACTAGACGGACTTATGGCTACACCTTC | CASSLETRRTYGYTF
- | TRBJ2-7 | TRBV12-3/TRBV12-4 | few | TGTGCCAGCAGTAGATCGGACAGGGACTATGAGCAGTACTTC | CASSRSDRDYEQYF
- | TRBJ1-1 | TRBV6-2/TRBV6-3 | many | TGTGCCAGCAGGCGGGACGGTAACACTGAAGCTTTCTTT | CASRRDGNTEAFF
- | TRBJ1-1 | TRBV30 | - | TGTGCCTGGAGTTGGGTAGAAATGAACACTGAAGCTTTCTTT | CAWSWVEMNTEAFF
- | TRBJ1-2 | TRBV20-1 | medium-sized | TGCAGTGCGATCAGAGGCTACACCTTC | CSAIRGYTF
- | TRBJ2-3 | TRBV7-8 | - | TGTGCCAGCAGCTTAGAGGCGGAGGGGCTAACAGATACGCAGTATTTT | CASSLEAEGLTDTQYF
- | TRBJ2-3 | TRBV27 | many | TGTGCCAGCAGCTGGACAGCCTATGGGTTCACAGATACGCAGTATTTT | CASSWTAYGFTDTQYF
- | TRBJ2-7 | TRBV11-2 | medium-sized | TGTGCCAGCAGCTTTTCGGAGGGCCCTGACGAGCAGTACTTC | CASSFSEGPDEQYF
- | TRBJ2-2 | TRBV3-1 | many | TGTGCCAGCAGCCGCGTTCGTTCCACCGGGGAGCTGTTTTTT | CASSRVRSTGELFF
- | TRBJ2-3 | TRBV18 | many | TGTGCCAGCTCACCACCGAGGGACACTCACACAGATACGCAGTATTTT | CASSPPRDTHTDTQYF
TRBD2 | TRBJ2-1 | TRBV7-9 | many | TGTGCCAGCAGCCCCAGGACTAGCGCGGAGCAGTTCTTC | CASSPRTSAEQFF
- | TRBJ2-5 | TRBV5-1 | many | TGCGCCAGCAAGATTCGATGGAGCGGAGCCGTTGAGACCCAGTACTTC | CASKIRWSGAVETQYF
- | TRBJ2-6 | TRBV29-1 | many | TGCAGCGCGAAGGGGGGGGCCAACGTCCTGACTTTC | CSAKGGANVLTF
TRBD2 | TRBJ2-1 | TRBV6-2/TRBV6-3 | many | TGTGCCTGCCGGGAGCTAGCGGTGAACAATGAGCAGTTCTTC | CACRELAVNNEQFF
- | TRBJ1-3 | TRBV10-3 | many | TGTGCCATCAGTGGCTCAGTAAGCTCTGGAAACACCATATATTTT | CAISGSVSSGNTIYF
TRBD2 | TRBJ2-2 | TRBV7-6 | many | TGTGCCAGCAGCTTAGCTACTAGCGGGAGTCGGGAGCTGTTTTTT | CASSLATSGSRELFF